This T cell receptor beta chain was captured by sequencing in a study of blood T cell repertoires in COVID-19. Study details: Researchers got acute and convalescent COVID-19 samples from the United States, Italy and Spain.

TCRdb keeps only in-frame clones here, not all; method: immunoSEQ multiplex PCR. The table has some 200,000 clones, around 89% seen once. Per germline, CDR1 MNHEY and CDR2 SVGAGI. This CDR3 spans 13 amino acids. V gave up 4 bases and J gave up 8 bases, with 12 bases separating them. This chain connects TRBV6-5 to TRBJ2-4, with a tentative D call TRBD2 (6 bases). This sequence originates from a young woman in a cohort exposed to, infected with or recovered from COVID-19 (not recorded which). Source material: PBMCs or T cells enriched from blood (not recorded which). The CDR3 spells CASSSPSVDIQYF. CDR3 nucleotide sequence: TGTGCCAGCAGTTCGCCTAGCGTGGACATTCAGTACTTC.